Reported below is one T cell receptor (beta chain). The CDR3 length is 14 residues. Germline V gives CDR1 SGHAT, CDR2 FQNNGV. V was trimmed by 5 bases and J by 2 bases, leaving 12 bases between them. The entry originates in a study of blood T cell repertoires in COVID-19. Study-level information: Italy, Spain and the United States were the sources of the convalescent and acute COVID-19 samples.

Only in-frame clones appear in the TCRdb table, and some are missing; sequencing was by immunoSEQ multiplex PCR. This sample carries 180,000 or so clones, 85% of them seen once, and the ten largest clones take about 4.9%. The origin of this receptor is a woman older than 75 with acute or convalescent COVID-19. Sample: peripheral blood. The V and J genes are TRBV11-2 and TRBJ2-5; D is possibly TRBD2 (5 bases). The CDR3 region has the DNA TGTGCCAGCAGCCGGAAGCGGATGCAAGAGACCCAGTACTTC. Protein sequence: CASSRKRMQETQYF.